These 18 T cell receptor beta chains share one sample of origin, sequenced in a study of T-cell memory formation after mild COVID-19. TCRdb reanalysed the 5' RACE reads using MiXCR and keeps one entry per CDR3 protein. The repertoire holds about 200,000 distinct CDR3 sequences, with around 8.8% as singletons. The sequenced material came from PBMCs or a T cell subset sorted from them (not recorded which). These receptors were obtained from a man between 18 and 35 years old who had mild COVID-19 (a few samples of this study predate the infection). Cell type and time point are not known.

A few counts support this clonotype. This chain links TRBV29-1 with TRBJ2-1; D ambiguous. This CDR3 comprises 13 residues. Germline V gene sequence: CDR1 SQVTM, CDR2 ANQGSEA. With 3 bases removed from V and 2 bases from J, the gap between germline ends came to 8 bases. CDR3 sequence reads: CSVEENTYNEQFF. The CDR3 DNA reads TGCAGCGTTGAGGAGAACACCTACAATGAGCAGTTCTTC.

In this sample, this clonotype turned up many times. The V call is TRBV5-1, the J call TRBJ2-1; D is unclear. The germline V gene encodes CDR1 SGHRS and CDR2 YFSETQ. The CDR3 covers 13 residues. Trimming removed 4 bases from V and 9 bases from J, with 14 bases in between. CDR3: CASSRVLVGEQFF. CDR3 DNA: TGCGCCAGCAGCCGTGTTCTAGTGGGTGAGCAGTTCTTC.

V is TRBV3-1 and J is TRBJ2-1; D is ambiguous. Germline CDR1 and CDR2: LGHDT and YNNKEL (reference sequence). CDR3 length: 11 amino acids. Trimming left V 6 bases short and J 5 bases short, with 5 bases between. The CDR3 region is CASSRNNEQFF. Here the CDR3 DNA reads TGTGCCAGCAGTCGGAACAATGAGCAGTTCTTC.

This sequence joins TRBV20-1 and TRBJ1-6; D might be TRBD1 (5 bases). Trimming cost V 6 bases and J 3 bases, with 9 bases left between them. The CDR3 contains 13 residues. The germline V gene has CDR1 DFQATT and CDR2 SNEGSKA (reference sequence). CDR3 region: CSAQGLYNSPLHF. As DNA, the CDR3 is TGCAGTGCCCAGGGACTCTATAATTCACCCCTCCACTTT.

This clonotype was recorded many times. The chain combines TRBV19 with TRBJ2-2; D may correspond to TRBD1 or TRBD2 (5 bases each). Germline V gene data show CDR1 as LNHDA and CDR2 as SQIVND (reference sequence). V lost 10 bases and J lost 0, with 12 bases in between. CDR3 size: 14 residues. Here the CDR3 reads CATSGTANTGELFF. The CDR3 coding sequence is TGTGCCACCTCGGGGACCGCGAACACCGGGGAGCTGTTTTTT.

V gene TRBV29-1 combines with J gene TRBJ2-2; D not resolved. The V gene's germline CDR1 is SQVTM and CDR2 ANQGSEA. This CDR3 spans 12 amino acids. V lost 4 bases and J lost 4, with 7 bases in between. The CDR3 DNA reads TGCAGCGTTGTTCGGTCCACCGGGGAGCTGTTTTTT. It translates to CSVVRSTGELFF.

The gene calls are TRBV12-3 or TRBV12-4 and TRBJ1-4; a possible D gene is TRBD1 (6 bases). The CDR3 contains 14 residues. Trimming stripped 5 bases from V and 6 bases from J, with 13 bases between. The DNA of the CDR3 is TGTGCCAGCAGTCCCGATAGGACAGATGAAAAACTGTTTTTT. Translated, it gives CASSPDRTDEKLFF.

This clonotype was counted between two and nine times. The CDR3 sequence is CASSGLQGATEAFF. The CDR3 DNA sequence: TGTGCCAGCAGCGGGCTACAGGGGGCAACTGAAGCTTTCTTT. The chain carries TRBV5-6 and TRBJ1-1; 9 bases map to TRBD1. Germline V gene lookup returns CDR1 SGHDT and CDR2 YYEEEE. The CDR3 spans 14 residues. With V trimmed by 4 bases and J by 5 bases, 6 bases remained unmatched.

This clonotype has at least ten counts. CDR3 DNA sequence: TGTGCCAGCAGAATGGGACAGGGGCTTTTAGCCAAAAACATTCAGTACTTC. Its protein is CASRMGQGLLAKNIQYF. The rearrangement uses TRBV6-5 and TRBJ2-4; 10 nucleotides line up with TRBD1. This CDR3 spans 17 amino acids. The junction had 8 bases not matched to a gene; V was cut back by 6 bases and J by 0 bases. Per the germline V gene, CDR1 is MNHEY and CDR2 is SVGAGI.

The chain carries TRBV5-1 and TRBJ2-3, with 15 bases lining up with TRBD2. The CDR3 is made up of 15 amino acids. After removal of 4 bases from V and 6 bases from J, the junction contained 3 bases not matched to a gene. The germline V gene has CDR1 SGHRS and CDR2 YFSETQ. The CDR3 bases are TGCGCCAGCAGCCCCGGGACTAGCGGGGGGGATACGCAGTATTTT. Its protein product is CASSPGTSGGDTQYF.

This clonotype was counted only a few times. The CDR3 nucleotides are TGTGCCAGCAGTTTCCCGGGGTTTCGGGAGACCCAGTACTTC. Its translation is CASSFPGFRETQYF. The V and J genes are TRBV7-2 and TRBJ2-5; D may be TRBD2 (5 bases). The CDR3 covers 14 residues. V was clipped by 6 bases and J by 5 bases, with 16 bases between them. Germline V gene lookup returns CDR1 SGHTA and CDR2 FQGNSA.

This clonotype was picked up a small number of times. For the CDR3, the DNA is TGCGCCAGCAGCCAAGAGGGACACCGCACCTTGAACACCGGGGAGCTGTTTTTT. This codes for CASSQEGHRTLNTGELFF. The gene calls are TRBV4-3 and TRBJ2-2; D perhaps matches TRBD1 (6 bases). Trimming took off 0 bases at V and 1 base at J, with 15 bases between the two ends. Germline CDR1 reads LGHNA; CDR2 reads YSLEER. The CDR3 is 18 amino acids.

The V call is TRBV18, the J call TRBJ1-5; tentatively, D is TRBD1 (5 bases). Germline V lookup: CDR1 KGHSH, CDR2 LQKENI. Deletions cut 3 bases from V and 0 bases from J, with 6 bases between. The CDR3 totals 14 residues. This chain's CDR3 is CASSPTDSNQPQHF. As DNA, the CDR3 is TGTGCCAGCTCACCGACAGATAGCAATCAGCCCCAGCATTTT.

This clonotype has just a few counts. This chain links TRBV27 with TRBJ2-1; 7 bases agree with TRBD2. Germline CDR1 reads MNHEY; CDR2 reads SMNVEV (reference sequence). J lost 12 bases, V lost 2 bases, and 13 bases had no gene match. This CDR3 has 15 residues. The CDR3 sequence is CASSLLRQGGLGQFF. DNA of the CDR3: TGTGCCAGCAGTTTACTCCGCCAGGGAGGGTTAGGGCAGTTCTTC.

This clonotype has just a few counts. V usage is TRBV2 and J usage is TRBJ1-4; D gene unclear. CDR3 length: 12 residues. Trimming removed 7 bases from V and 7 bases from J, with 10 bases in between. CDR1 SNHLY and CDR2 FYNNEI come from the germline V gene. The CDR3 here is CASKLGGEKLFF. The CDR3 nucleotides read TGTGCCAGCAAGTTAGGTGGTGAAAAACTGTTTTTT.

The chain has TRBV5-1 and TRBJ2-5; unclear D gene. The CDR3 runs 13 residues. V shed 2 bases and J shed 4 bases, with 9 bases lying between them. CDR1 SGHRS and CDR2 YFSETQ come from the germline V gene. The DNA of the CDR3 is TGCGCCAGCAGCTTAATGACGCGAGAGACCCAGTACTTC. Translation gives CASSLMTRETQYF. Combining the CDR3 with reference TRBV5-1 and TRBJ2-5 gives the whole variable domain KAGVTQTPRYLIKTRGQQVTLSCSPISGHRSVSWYQQTPGQGLQFLFEYFSETQRNKGNFPGRFSGRQFSNSRSEMNVSTLELGDSALYLCASSLMTRETQYFGPGTRLLVL.

The genes are TRBV7-8 and TRBJ2-5; no clear D. Germline lookup yields CDR1 SGHVS and CDR2 FQNEAQ. V gave up 3 bases and J gave up 5 bases, with 16 bases separating them. This CDR3 has 15 residues. CDR3 protein: CASSFGVVEAETQYF. As DNA, the CDR3 is TGTGCCAGCAGCTTTGGGGTTGTTGAGGCGGAGACCCAGTACTTC.

This clonotype has only a few counts. This chain joins TRBV30 and TRBJ2-5; D assignment may be TRBD1 or TRBD2 (5 bases each). The CDR3 sequence is 13 residues long. V was pared by 7 bases and J by 5 bases, with 17 bases between. CDR1 and CDR2 from the germline V gene are GTSNPN and SVGIG (reference sequence). The CDR3 protein is CASKTGTRETQYF. The CDR3 DNA reads as TGTGCCTCCAAAACCGGGACGCGGGAGACCCAGTACTTC.